This is a list of T cell receptor beta chains from one sample in a study of PD-1 blockade in classical Hodgkin lymphoma. TCRdb's table, derived via immunoSEQ multiplex PCR, lists solely in-frame clones and lacks some. The sample lists 10,000 to 15,000 clones; approximately 79% were seen once. The material was CD8+ T cells from blood, obtained at baseline. The source of these receptors is a human donor with classical Hodgkin lymphoma. Both conserved end residues are part of each CDR3. A D gene is named only where the DNA matches it firmly. Only part of the rows carry a size: once, few, many, or a class if the clone is expanded.

D gene,J gene,V gene,clone size,CDR3 DNA,CDR3 protein
NA,TRBJ1-2,TRBV18,NA,TGTGCCAGCTCACCGTCTACAGGAGCCACTATCTCTTTCTATGGCTACACCTTC,CASSPSTGATISFYGYTF
TRBD2,TRBJ2-1,TRBV19,NA,TGTGCCAGTAGTATACTAGCGGGGAATGAGCAGTTCTTC,CASSILAGNEQFF
TRBD1,TRBJ2-1,TRBV2,NA,TGTGCCAGCAGAGGGACAGTCCATGAGCAGTTCTTC,CASRGTVHEQFF
NA,TRBJ1-5,TRBV27,NA,TGTGCCAGCAGTCCACAAGGCGATTTTCAGCCCCAGCATTTT,CASSPQGDFQPQHF
NA,TRBJ1-1,TRBV25-1,NA,TGTGCCAGCAGTGACTGGGGGGCCGGAACTGAAGCTTTCTTT,CASSDWGAGTEAFF
NA,TRBJ2-3,TRBV9,NA,TGTGCCAGCAGCGGGGCGGGTTTGGGGGGCCACACAGATACGCAGTATTTT,CASSGAGLGGHTDTQYF
NA,TRBJ1-1,TRBV7-3,NA,TGTGCCAGCAGCTTAGGGGGGCTCCCCACTGAAGCTTTCTTT,CASSLGGLPTEAFF
NA,TRBJ1-5,TRBV5-5,large,TGTGCCAGCAGCCTGGGGGCGACGAATAGCAATCAGCCCCAGCATTTT,CASSLGATNSNQPQHF
NA,TRBJ2-2,TRBV2,NA,TGTGCCAGCAGTGGTGGGTTCCGGGAGCTGTTTTTT,CASSGGFRELFF
NA,TRBJ2-1,TRBV5-4,once,TGTGCCAGCAGCTCTAACAATGAGCAGTTCTTC,CASSSNNEQFF
NA,TRBJ2-7,TRBV7-9,NA,TGTGCCAGCAGCTTAGACGGGTCCTACGAGCAGTACTTC,CASSLDGSYEQYF
NA,TRBJ1-2,TRBV5-6,few,TGTGCCAGCAGCTTGGGCGTCGGCTATGGCTACACCTTC,CASSLGVGYGYTF
TRBD1,TRBJ2-5,TRBV4-3,NA,TGCGCCAGCAGCCAAACCGCCGCGACAGGGGGCTCAGAGACCCAGTACTTC,CASSQTAATGGSETQYF
NA,TRBJ2-7,TRBV9,NA,TGTGCCAGCAGCGTAGAGGATGCCAGCAGCTACGAGCAGTACTTC,CASSVEDASSYEQYF
NA,TRBJ2-3,TRBV7-6,NA,TGTGCCAGCAGCTTAGCCCACGACCATCTAACCGCAGATACGCAGTATTTT,CASSLAHDHLTADTQYF
NA,TRBJ2-7,TRBV9,NA,TGTGCCAGCAGCGTAGAGGGGGGAGGGGGTATCGGCTACGAGCAGTACTTC,CASSVEGGGGIGYEQYF
NA,TRBJ2-1,TRBV7-9,NA,TGTGCCAGCAGCCTAAACTCCTACAATGAGCAGTTCTTC,CASSLNSYNEQFF
NA,TRBJ2-2,TRBV7-9,few,TGTGCCAGCAGCTTAGGGGGTACCGGGGAGCTGTTTTTT,CASSLGGTGELFF
NA,TRBJ2-1,TRBV9,NA,TGTGCCAGCAGCGTAGTCCTAGCCGCAAATGAGCAGTTCTTC,CASSVVLAANEQFF
NA,TRBJ2-1,TRBV6-5,NA,TGTGCCAGCAGTTACGATCCGGCGGGGACCTACAATGAGCAGTTCTTC,CASSYDPAGTYNEQFF